The sequence of this T cell receptor (beta chain) was determined in a study of blood T cell repertoires in COVID-19 (TCRdb year 2020). Context from the whole study: Samples covering the acute and convalescent phases of COVID-19 were provided by collaborators in the United States, Italy and Spain. The material from the prospective study consisted of cDNA or gDNA derived from T cells, B-cell-depleted T cells, or PBMCs. Deeply sampled blood TCRbeta repertoires from subjects exposed to, actively infected with, or recovered from COVID-19 were included in the dataset. The repertoires were released in a freely available public database meant as a resource for research on the immune response to SARS-CoV-2. Samples were obtained from the ongoing ImmuneRACE study (first 160 participants) and from 1,000 to 1,500 subjects provided by 6 global collaborators. A de-identified subject ID, COVID-19 status, age in years and sex were almost always included in the sample metadata. Where HLA class I and class II types were available, the types were taken from metadata supplied by the sample provider, not from assay-based typing. General conclusions and limits of the study: How much clinical and demographic metadata was included differed by source and by participant, and the metadata was provided uncurated.

The germline V gene supplies CDR1 SGHVS and CDR2 FQNEAQ. From its cysteine to its phenylalanine, the CDR3 spans 14 amino acids. Only the CDR3 DNA stays, 42 bases, in frame from base 1. Trimmed from V: 6 bases; trimmed from J: 7 bases; junction bases lacking a gene match: 9. This clone was detected only once. No antigen is known for it. Base qualities are not provided; no much larger clone lies one nucleotide away. TCRbeta CDR3 regions were amplified from genomic DNA by means of the immunoSEQ Assay, a bias-controlled multiplex PCR. The authors' pipeline ran thus. Within the assay, amplification of reference gene primers was used to estimate how many nucleated cells each sample contained. To quantify the absolute abundance of each unique TCRbeta CDR3 rearrangement, sequence reads were collapsed and filtered. Productive Simpson clonality was computed per sample as the square root of Simpson's diversity index over productive rearrangements. Imported from immuneACCESS, the table was reduced by TCRdb to in-frame sequences with V and J called. These copies leave out some clones; in studies compared against another copy, an unresolved V gene accounts for under half, and the cause of the remainder is not known. The V and J calls and clone size come from that table; D and trimming were worked out from the DNA. This sample holds about 190,000 clones; about four fifths were observed only once. The ten largest clones capture approximately 5.1% of the sample.

The collaborating institutions used their own protocols to collect whole blood in K2EDTA tubes. For TCRbeta analysis, collaborator samples were shipped as frozen whole blood, as isolated PBMCs, or as DNA extracted from either sample type. The chain uses TRBV7-8 and TRBJ2-1; the central 7 bases match TRBD2. The sequencing input was peripheral blood. The clonotype was recovered from a woman aged 70-85 years with active or convalescent COVID-19. The CDR3 region: CASSIGGSGNEQFF. The nucleotide sequence reads TGTGCCAGCAGTATCGGGGGGAGCGGGAATGAGCAGTTCTTC.